The next 21 T cell receptor beta chains were all read from a single sample in a study of shared clonotypes between healthy human individuals. CD45RO-negative CD8 cells positively selected for CCR7 made up the naive population, which excluded terminally differentiated effector memory CD45RA+ cells. Assay used: immunoSEQ multiplex PCR; TCRdb lists only in-frame clones, some missing. This sample yields around 600,000 clones, of which about 98% are seen a single time; 0.25% to 0.35% belongs to the top ten. The source material was naive CD8+ T cells sorted from blood. All receptors derive from a man younger than 45 in good health.

The chain uses TRBV9 and TRBJ2-7; D call uncertain. This CDR3 has 14 residues. V dropped 3 bases and J dropped 0 bases, with 10 bases sitting between them. Germline V CDR1 and CDR2: SGDLS, YYNGEE. The CDR3 sequence: CASSETLLSYEQYF. The CDR3 DNA reads as TGTGCCAGCAGCGAGACCCTTCTCTCCTACGAGCAGTACTTC.

The genes are TRBV7-9 and TRBJ2-7; D assignment may be TRBD1 or TRBD2 (6 bases each). This CDR3 has 17 residues. Germline V gene sequence: CDR1 SEHNR, CDR2 FQNEAQ (reference sequence). Between the trimmed V and J ends, which lost 5 bases and 0 bases, there was a span of 20 bases. CDR3 nucleotides: TGTGCCAGCAGCCGCATGATGGGGGGCCCCAGCTCCTACGAGCAGTACTTC. It specifies CASSRMMGGPSSYEQYF.

The chain recombines TRBV5-4 with TRBJ2-7; unclear D gene. CDR1 SGHNT and CDR2 YYREEE come from the germline V gene (reference sequence). CDR3 length: 12 amino acids. With 1 base removed from V and 4 bases from J, the gap between germline ends came to 6 bases. CDR3 sequence: CASSLYGYEQYF. CDR3 nucleotides: TGTGCCAGCAGCTTGTACGGGTACGAGCAGTACTTC.

This sequence joins TRBV9 and TRBJ2-7, with TRBD1 matching 10 bases. Germline assignment: CDR1 SGDLS and CDR2 YYNGEE. The junction had 5 bases not matched to a gene; V was cut back by 3 bases and J by 2 bases. The CDR3 sequence is 15 residues long. In nucleotides, the CDR3 is TGTGCCAGCAGCGCAACCGGGACAGGGGCCTACGAGCAGTACTTC. Protein: CASSATGTGAYEQYF.

The gene calls are TRBV15 and TRBJ2-1; D remains ambiguous. Trimming stripped 6 bases from V and 4 bases from J, with 13 bases between. There are 14 residues in the CDR3. Germline-derived CDR1 and CDR2 are LNHNV and YYDKDF (reference sequence). The CDR3 sequence is CATSTTGRYNEQFF. Written as DNA, the CDR3 is TGTGCCACCAGTACAACTGGGCGATACAATGAGCAGTTCTTC. The whole variable domain, filled in from reference TRBV15 and TRBJ2-1, reads DAMVIQNPRYQVTQFGKPVTLSCSQTLNHNVMYWYQQKSSQAPKLLFHYYDKDFNNEADTPDNFQSRRPNTSFCFLDIRSPGLGDTAMYLCATSTTGRYNEQFFGPGTRLTVL.

V is TRBV29-1 and J is TRBJ2-7; D possibly corresponds to TRBD2 (6 bases). The CDR3 is made up of 13 amino acids. The V gene's germline CDR1 is SQVTM and CDR2 ANQGSEA. Trimming shortened V by 5 bases and J by 2 bases, and 13 bases separated the two germline ends. CDR3 sequence reads: CSVYSGSAYEQYF. CDR3 sequence (DNA): TGCAGCGTTTATAGCGGCTCTGCCTACGAGCAGTACTTC.

This chain uses TRBV10-3 with TRBJ1-1, with D tentatively TRBD1 (5 bases). The CDR3 totals 12 residues. V was cut by 2 bases and J by 10 bases, with 11 bases left in between. Germline V gene sequence: CDR1 ENHRY, CDR2 SYGVKD. For the CDR3, the DNA is TGTGCCATCAGTGAGACAGGTCCAGGAGCTTTCTTT. Protein sequence: CAISETGPGAFF.

This clone was found once. The chain joins TRBV30 to TRBJ1-1; no clear D. CDR3 size: 11 residues. V was trimmed by 0 bases and J by 1 base, leaving 0 bases between them. In germline, CDR1 is GTSNPN, CDR2 SVGIG (reference sequence). CDR3 sequence reads: CAWSVNTEAFF. The CDR3 nucleotides read TGTGCCTGGAGTGTGAACACTGAAGCTTTCTTT.

The V call is TRBV29-1, the J call TRBJ2-7; 8 nucleotides line up with TRBD1. Trimming at V came to 7 bases and at J to 2 bases, leaving 7 bases not matched to a gene. Germline CDR1 is SQVTM and CDR2 is ANQGSEA. This CDR3 has 13 amino acids. The CDR3 sequence is CSAAGGAPYEQYF. CDR3 in DNA: TGCAGCGCCGCAGGGGGCGCCCCCTACGAGCAGTACTTC.

The V call is TRBV10-3, the J call TRBJ2-5; TRBD2 matches at 7 bases. V was clipped by 2 bases and J by 9 bases; unmatched bases: 18. This CDR3 is 17 amino acids long. Germline V lookup: CDR1 ENHRY, CDR2 SYGVKD. The chain's CDR3 is CAISEPEKIESTSAQYF. The CDR3 nucleotides are TGTGCCATCAGTGAGCCTGAAAAAATAGAGTCAACTAGCGCCCAGTACTTC.

This chain joins TRBV7-9 and TRBJ2-2; 10 nucleotides line up with TRBD1. Germline V gene sequence: CDR1 SEHNR, CDR2 FQNEAQ (reference sequence). The ends lost 1 base at V and 5 bases at J; junction bases unmatched: 13. The CDR3 runs to 19 residues. CDR3 sequence reads: CASSLVTTGGYTPTGELFF. The CDR3 bases are TGTGCCAGCAGCTTAGTAACGACAGGGGGCTATACGCCTACCGGGGAGCTGTTTTTT.

V usage is TRBV28 and J usage is TRBJ2-1; D ambiguous. Trimming cost V 3 bases and J 2 bases, with 11 bases left between them. The CDR3 is made up of 15 amino acids. The germline CDR1 and CDR2 sequences are MDHEN and SYDVKM. DNA of the CDR3: TGTGCCAGCAGTTTTCTGAGCGATACCTACAATGAGCAGTTCTTC. Its protein is CASSFLSDTYNEQFF.

The chain uses TRBV7-9 and TRBJ2-3; D possibly matches TRBD1 or TRBD2 (5 bases each). The germline CDR1 and CDR2 sequences are SEHNR and FQNEAQ (reference sequence). The CDR3 sequence is 14 residues long. Trimming left V 2 bases short and J 2 bases short, with 8 bases between. CDR3 nucleotides: TGTGCCAGCAGCTTATGGGGACCCACAGATACGCAGTATTTT. This translates into CASSLWGPTDTQYF.

CDR3 region: CASSARQGFHEQYF. CDR3 DNA: TGTGCCAGCAGCGCGCGACAGGGTTTCCACGAGCAGTACTTC. The V and J genes are TRBV9 and TRBJ2-7; TRBD1 aligns across 7 bases. The V gene's germline CDR1 is SGDLS and CDR2 YYNGEE. The trim removed 3 bases at V and 5 bases at J, leaving 8 bases unmatched. This CDR3 region has 14 residues.

This chain connects TRBV5-1 to TRBJ2-7; perhaps TRBD2 as D (6 bases). In germline, CDR1 is SGHRS, CDR2 YFSETQ. The CDR3 loop spans 13 amino acids. V lost 2 bases to trimming and J lost 3 bases, with 9 bases between them. In DNA, the CDR3 is TGCGCCAGCAGCTTACCGGGGGACTACGAGCAGTACTTC. Translating it yields CASSLPGDYEQYF.

This sequence joins TRBV10-3 and TRBJ2-2; no reliable D call. The CDR3 has 14 residues. Germline CDR1 ENHRY, CDR2 SYGVKD. Trimming stripped 10 bases from V and 3 bases from J, with 15 bases between. The CDR3 here is CATEDTQYTGELFF. The CDR3 DNA reads TGTGCCACCGAAGACACCCAATACACCGGGGAGCTGTTTTTT.

The chain recombines TRBV9 with TRBJ2-1, with TRBD2 matching 11 bases. This CDR3 contains 15 residues. V gave up 3 bases and J gave up 10 bases; unmatched junction bases: 9. Germline V CDR1 and CDR2: SGDLS, YYNGEE. CDR3 coding DNA: TGTGCCAGCAGCGCCTCCGGGACTAGCGGAAACGAGCAGTTCTTC. Translating it yields CASSASGTSGNEQFF.

Regarding this clone: The sample contains more than one DNA sequence encoding this CDR3. The V gene is TRBV5-1, the J gene TRBJ2-7; D is unresolved. Germline V gene data show CDR1 as SGHRS and CDR2 as YFSETQ. V was trimmed by 1 base and J by 0 bases, leaving 11 bases between them. The CDR3 loop spans 15 amino acids. The DNA for the CDR3 is TGCGCCAGCAGCTTGTTTCTTGGCAGCTCCTACGAGCAGTACTTC. The encoded protein is CASSLFLGSSYEQYF.

The chain joins TRBV27 to TRBJ2-2; D call uncertain. CDR1 is MNHEY, CDR2 SMNVEV, per germline (reference sequence). There are 15 residues in the CDR3. V lost 3 bases and J 5 bases, leaving 13 bases between the germline ends. The CDR3 is CASSLMGGATGELFF. The CDR3 DNA follows: TGTGCCAGCAGTTTGATGGGCGGTGCTACCGGGGAGCTGTTTTTT.

The rearrangement joins TRBV7-9 to TRBJ2-5, with D possibly TRBD1 on 5 matching bases. Germline CDR1 SEHNR, CDR2 FQNEAQ (reference sequence). CDR3 length equals 14 residues. Trimming removed 1 base at V and 5 bases at J, with 11 bases between. In DNA, the CDR3 is TGTGCCAGCAGCTTAGTACAGGAGTGGGAGACCCAGTACTTC. It is translated as CASSLVQEWETQYF.

This clone was detected only once. The rearrangement joins TRBV27 to TRBJ2-1; D is undetermined. V lost 4 bases, J lost 8 bases, and 6 bases lay in between. The CDR3 runs 11 residues. Germline V CDR1 and CDR2: MNHEY, SMNVEV (reference sequence). The CDR3 is CASSSRHEQFF. The CDR3, as DNA: TGTGCCAGCAGTTCCAGGCATGAGCAGTTCTTC.